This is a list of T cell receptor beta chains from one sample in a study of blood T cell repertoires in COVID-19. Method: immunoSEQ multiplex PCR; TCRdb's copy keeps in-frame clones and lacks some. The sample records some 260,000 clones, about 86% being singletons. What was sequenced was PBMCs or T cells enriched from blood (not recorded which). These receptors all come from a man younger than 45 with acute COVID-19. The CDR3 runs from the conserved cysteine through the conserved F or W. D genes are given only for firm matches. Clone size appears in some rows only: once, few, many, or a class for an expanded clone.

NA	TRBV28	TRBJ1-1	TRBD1	CASSLATGGWGTEAFF	TGTGCCAGCAGTTTAGCGACAGGGGGCTGGGGCACTGAAGCTTTCTTT
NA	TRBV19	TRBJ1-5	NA	CASLALTGNQPQHF	TGTGCCAGTCTCGCATTAACGGGCAATCAGCCCCAGCATTTT
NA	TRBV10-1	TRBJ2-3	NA	CASPTPITDTQYF	TGCGCCAGCCCTACCCCTATCACAGATACGCAGTATTTT
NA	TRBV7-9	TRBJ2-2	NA	CASRPQKLVDTGELFF	TGTGCCAGCAGGCCTCAAAAGCTTGTGGACACCGGGGAGCTGTTTTTT
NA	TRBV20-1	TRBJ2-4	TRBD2	CSASFTGGPNIQYF	TGCAGTGCTAGTTTCACGGGAGGGCCAAACATTCAGTACTTC
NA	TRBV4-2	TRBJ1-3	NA	CASSQTGGGSGNTIYF	TGTGCCAGCAGCCAAACTGGCGGGGGATCTGGAAACACCATATATTTT
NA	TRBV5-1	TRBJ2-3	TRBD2	CASSSGGTDTDTQYF	TGCGCCAGCAGCTCGGGGGGAACCGACACAGATACGCAGTATTTT
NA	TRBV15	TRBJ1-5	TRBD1	CATSSSGTGIHQPQHF	TGTGCCACCAGCAGTTCCGGGACAGGGATTCATCAGCCCCAGCATTTT
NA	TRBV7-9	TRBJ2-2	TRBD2	CASSLSGLAGGNTGELFF	TGTGCCAGCAGCTTATCAGGACTAGCGGGGGGGAACACCGGGGAGCTGTTTTTT
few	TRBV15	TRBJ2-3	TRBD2	CATSRDRASGGRGDTQYF	TGTGCCACCAGCAGAGATCGCGCTAGCGGGGGCCGGGGAGATACGCAGTATTTT
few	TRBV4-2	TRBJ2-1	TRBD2	CASSQASGSVF	TGTGCCAGCAGCCAAGCTAGCGGGAGTGTCTTC
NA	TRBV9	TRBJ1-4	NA	CASSVGGGNEKLFF	TGTGCCAGCAGCGTAGGAGGGGGTAATGAAAAACTGTTTTTT
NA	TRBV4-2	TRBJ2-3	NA	CASSQQNAGDTQYF	TGTGCCAGCAGCCAGCAGAACGCGGGAGATACGCAGTATTTT
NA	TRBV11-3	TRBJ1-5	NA	CASSLDADRPQHF	TGTGCCAGCAGCTTAGACGCAGACAGGCCCCAGCATTTT
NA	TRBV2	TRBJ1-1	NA	CASIRSGAGGTEAFF	TGTGCCAGCATAAGATCAGGGGCAGGCGGCACTGAAGCTTTCTTT
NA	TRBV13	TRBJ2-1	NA	CASSARQGSTYNEQFF	TGTGCCAGCAGCGCACGCCAGGGCTCCACCTACAATGAGCAGTTCTTC
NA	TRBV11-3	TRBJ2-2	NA	CASSSNSLYTGELFF	TGTGCCAGCAGCTCCAACTCACTATACACCGGGGAGCTGTTTTTT
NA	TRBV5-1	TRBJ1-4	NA	CASSQGHGSGNEKLFF	TGTGCCAGCAGCCAGGGACACGGCTCTGGAAATGAAAAACTGTTTTTT
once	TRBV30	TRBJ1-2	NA	CAWSVRRDHGYTF	TGTGCCTGGAGTGTACGCAGGGATCATGGCTACACCTTC
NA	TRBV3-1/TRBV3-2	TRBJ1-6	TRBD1	CASSFWDRKNSPLHF	TGTGCCAGCAGCTTTTGGGACAGGAAAAATTCACCCCTCCACTTT
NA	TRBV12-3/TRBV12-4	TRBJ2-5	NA	CASSNSRGETQYF	TGTGCCAGCAGTAATTCTCGGGGGGAGACCCAGTACTTC
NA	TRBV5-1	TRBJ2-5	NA	CASSRRETETQYF	TGCGCCAGCAGCCGACGGGAGACGGAGACCCAGTACTTC
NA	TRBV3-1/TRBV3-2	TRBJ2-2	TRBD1	CASSQDRDRGRDTGELFF	TGTGCCAGCAGCCAAGATCGGGACAGGGGGCGCGACACCGGGGAGCTGTTTTTT
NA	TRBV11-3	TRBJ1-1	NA	CASSSGTEAFF	TGTGCCAGCAGCAGCGGGACTGAAGCTTTCTTT
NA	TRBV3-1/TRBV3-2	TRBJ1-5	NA	CASSQTNNQPQHF	TGTGCCAGCAGCCAGACAAACAATCAGCCCCAGCATTTT
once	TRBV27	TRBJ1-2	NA	CASGGVPNYGYTF	TGTGCCAGCGGAGGAGTTCCCAACTATGGCTACACCTTC
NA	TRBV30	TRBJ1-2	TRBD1	CAWSADRGDYGYTF	TGTGCCTGGAGTGCGGACAGGGGGGACTATGGCTACACCTTC
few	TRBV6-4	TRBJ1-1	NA	CASSQDGVTEAFF	TGTGCCAGCAGCCAGGATGGTGTTACTGAAGCTTTCTTT
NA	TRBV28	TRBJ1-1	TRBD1	CASSKPGQGQYTEAFF	TGTGCCAGCAGTAAACCGGGACAGGGGCAATACACTGAAGCTTTCTTT
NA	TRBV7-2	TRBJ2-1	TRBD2	CASSFLAGAGNEQFF	TGTGCCAGCAGCTTCCTAGCGGGGGCAGGGAATGAGCAGTTCTTC
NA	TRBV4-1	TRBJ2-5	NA	CASSQFQGGGETQYF	TGCGCCAGCAGCCAATTCCAGGGGGGCGGGGAGACCCAGTACTTC
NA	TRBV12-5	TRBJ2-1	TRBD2	CASGLSTSGSGGFF	TGTGCTAGTGGTTTGTCGACTAGCGGGAGTGGGGGGTTCTTC
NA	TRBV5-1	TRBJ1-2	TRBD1	CASSGGTGVLGYTF	TGCGCCAGCAGCGGAGGGACAGGAGTTCTTGGCTACACCTTC
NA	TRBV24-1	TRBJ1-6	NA	CATSDSHYNSPLHF	TGTGCCACCAGTGATTCACACTATAATTCACCCCTCCACTTT
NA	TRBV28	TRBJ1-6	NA	CASSLERTNSPLHF	TGTGCCAGCAGTTTGGAGCGGACTAATTCACCCCTCCACTTT
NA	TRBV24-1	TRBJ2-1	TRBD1	CATSDYGRGTGVTNEQFF	TGTGCCACCAGTGATTACGGGCGAGGGACAGGGGTCACCAATGAGCAGTTCTTC
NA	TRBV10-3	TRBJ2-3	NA	CAAQSTDTQYF	TGTGCCGCTCAGAGCACAGATACGCAGTATTTT
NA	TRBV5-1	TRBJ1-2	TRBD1	CASSPDRAEGYTF	TGTGCCAGCAGCCCTGACAGGGCAGAGGGCTACACCTTC
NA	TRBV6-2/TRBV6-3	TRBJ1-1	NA	CASSPPGQNTEAFF	TGTGCCAGCAGTCCCCCGGGACAGAACACTGAAGCTTTCTTT